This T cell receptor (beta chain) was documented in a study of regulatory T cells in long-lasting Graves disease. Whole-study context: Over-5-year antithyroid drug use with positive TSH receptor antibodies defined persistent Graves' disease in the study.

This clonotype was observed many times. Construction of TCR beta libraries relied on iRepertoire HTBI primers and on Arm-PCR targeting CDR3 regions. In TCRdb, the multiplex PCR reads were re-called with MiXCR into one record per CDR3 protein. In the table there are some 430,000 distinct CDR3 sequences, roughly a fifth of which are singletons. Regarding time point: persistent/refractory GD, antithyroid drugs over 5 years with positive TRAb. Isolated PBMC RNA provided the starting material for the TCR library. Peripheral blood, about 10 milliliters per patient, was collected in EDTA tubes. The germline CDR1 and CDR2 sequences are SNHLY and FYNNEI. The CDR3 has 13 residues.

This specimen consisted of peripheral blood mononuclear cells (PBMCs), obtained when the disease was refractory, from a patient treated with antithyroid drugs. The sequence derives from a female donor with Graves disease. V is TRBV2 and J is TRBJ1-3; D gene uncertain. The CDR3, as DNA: TGTGCTAAAAGATCAAGCTCTGGAAACACCATATATTTT. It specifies CAKRSSSGNTIYF.